This T cell receptor beta chain is from a study of shared clonotypes between healthy human individuals. Study-level information: Donors had three CD4 naive, three CD4 memory, two CD8 naive and one CD8 memory plate apiece. Whole-study results and caveats: Rarefaction showed sorted-subset sequencing was incomplete despite large depth.

The germline gives CDR1 MGHRA, CDR2 YSYEKL. V was cut by 0 bases and J by 6 bases, with 15 bases left in between. This CDR3 is 15 amino acids long. About this clone itself: Its cognate antigen is unknown.

Only in-frame clones appear in the TCRdb table, and some are missing; sequencing was by immunoSEQ multiplex PCR. The profile shows over 2 million clones, just under 95% of them singletons. The TCR comes from a man aged 18 to 29 in good health. Some clones in this sample may be carry-over from other donors' samples. The sample comprised naive CD4+ T cells from PBMCs. Stated subset: CD45RA+ positively selected. The rearrangement uses TRBV4-1 and TRBJ2-7, with D maybe TRBD2 (5 bases). This CDR3 is CASSQDQKLGSEQYF. CDR3 coding DNA: TGCGCCAGCAGCCAAGACCAAAAGTTGGGGAGCGAGCAGTACTTC.